This passage covers 21 T cell receptor beta chains from one sample sequenced in a study of patients and donors after allogeneic stem cell transplantation. TCRdb reprocessed the RT-PCR reads via MiXCR and lists one record per CDR3 protein. This table holds approximately 170,000 distinct CDR3 sequences, nearly 25% found once. The specimen was blood, either unsorted or a sorted T cell fraction (not recorded which). Receptors were obtained from a human donor who was either an allogeneic HSCT recipient or a stem cell or donor lymphocyte infusion donor (not recorded which). It is not recorded whose cells these are; they may come from a transplant donor.

The chain has TRBV12-3 or TRBV12-4 and TRBJ1-5, with 7 bases lining up with TRBD1. This CDR3 comprises 13 residues. J was trimmed by 6 bases and V by 6 bases; bases with no gene match: 5. CDR3 amino acids: CASSLDRVQPQHF. The CDR3 region has the DNA TGTGCCAGCAGCCTTGACAGGGTTCAGCCCCAGCATTTT.

This chain uses TRBV5-1 with TRBJ2-7; D is possibly TRBD2 (5 bases). The CDR3 extends over 13 amino acids. Trimming took off 0 bases at V and 2 bases at J, with 6 bases between the two ends. Germline CDR1 reads SGHRS; CDR2 reads YFSETQ. The CDR3 region has the DNA TGCGCCAGCAGCTTGGAACTAGCCTACGAGCAGTACTTC. Translating it yields CASSLELAYEQYF.

This clonotype has ten or more counts. V is TRBV5-1 and J is TRBJ1-2; D gene ambiguous. Germline CDR1 is SGHRS and CDR2 is YFSETQ. The CDR3 spans 15 residues. Trimming took 4 bases from V and 0 from J, leaving 13 bases between them. The CDR3, as DNA: TGCGCCAGCAGCCAGCGAGGGCCCACTAACTATGGCTACACCTTC. The encoded protein is CASSQRGPTNYGYTF.

The chain combines TRBV28 with TRBJ1-1; D is unclear. V dropped 3 bases and J dropped 8 bases, with 10 bases sitting between them. CDR1 and CDR2 from the germline V gene are MDHEN and SYDVKM. The CDR3 runs to 12 residues. The CDR3, as DNA: TGTGCCAGCAGTTTTAACAGCCCCGAAGCTTTCTTT. Amino acid sequence: CASSFNSPEAFF.

The V and J genes are TRBV4-3 and TRBJ1-2; no firm D call. Trimming took off 0 bases at V and 5 bases at J, with 7 bases between the two ends. The length of the CDR3 is 13 residues. The germline V gene has CDR1 LGHNA and CDR2 YSLEER. CDR3 residues: CASSQDSRYGYTF. Here the CDR3 DNA reads TGCGCCAGCAGCCAAGATTCCAGATATGGCTACACCTTC.

V is TRBV12-3 or TRBV12-4 and J is TRBJ2-1; D gene uncertain. Trimming took off 3 bases at V and 8 bases at J, with 8 bases between the two ends. This CDR3 is built from 12 residues. The CDR3 nucleotides are TGTGCCAGCAGTTTGACCCTAGATGAGCAGTTCTTC. This gives the protein CASSLTLDEQFF.

The chain is built from TRBV7-8 and TRBJ2-2; 8 nucleotides agree with TRBD2. The CDR3 runs to 15 residues. The V gene end was trimmed by 1 base and the J gene end by 4 bases; junction bases not matched to a gene: 2. Germline V lookup: CDR1 SGHVS, CDR2 FQNEAQ. The CDR3 nucleotides are TGTGCCAGCAGCTTAGTTGCGGGGGGCACCGGGGAGCTGTTTTTT. Protein product: CASSLVAGGTGELFF.

This clonotype was observed a few times. The V gene is TRBV6-5, the J gene TRBJ2-7, with TRBD1 as a possible D gene (6 bases). The CDR3 extends over 14 amino acids. The V end was cut by 6 bases, the J end by 3 bases, with 15 bases between. From germline, CDR1 is MNHEY and CDR2 SVGAGI. The CDR3 protein is CASSKGTTGYEQYF. The CDR3 DNA follows: TGTGCCAGCAGCAAGGGGACGACAGGCTACGAGCAGTACTTC.

This chain connects TRBV5-6 to TRBJ2-3; tentative D call: TRBD2 (6 bases). CDR3 length: 14 amino acids. The germline V and J ends were trimmed by 4 bases and 2 bases, with 11 bases remaining between them. The germline V gene has CDR1 SGHDT and CDR2 YYEEEE. The CDR3 nucleotides are TGTGCCAGCAGCGGATGGGACTTCACAGATACGCAGTATTTT. The encoded protein is CASSGWDFTDTQYF.

The chain links TRBV4-1 to TRBJ1-3, with a tentative D call TRBD1 (6 bases). This CDR3 spans 20 amino acids. The ends were cut back, 0 bases at V and 4 bases at J, with 25 bases in the middle. Looked up from germline, CDR1 is MGHRA and CDR2 is YSYEKL. The CDR3 spells CASSQEKRQATLITGNTIYF. The CDR3 DNA reads as TGCGCCAGCAGCCAAGAGAAGAGACAGGCCACCTTAATAACGGGAAACACCATATATTTT.

A few counts support this clonotype. The genes are TRBV10-3 and TRBJ1-1; maybe TRBD1 (6 bases). The germline V gene encodes CDR1 ENHRY and CDR2 SYGVKD. V lost 0 bases and J lost 6, with 8 bases in between. There are 13 residues in the CDR3. The CDR3 is CAISESGGPEAFF. CDR3 nucleotide sequence: TGTGCCATCAGTGAGTCGGGGGGGCCTGAAGCTTTCTTT.

This CDR3 reads CASSLTLTGGPPYEQYF. CDR3 coding DNA: TGCGCCAGCAGCTTGACCCTCACAGGGGGCCCCCCGTACGAGCAGTACTTC. The rearrangement uses TRBV5-1 and TRBJ2-7; 9 positions agree with TRBD1. The CDR3 is made up of 17 amino acids. The ends lost 1 base at V and 4 bases at J; junction bases unmatched: 12. Germline values: CDR1 SGHRS, CDR2 YFSETQ. The variable domain in full, with the rest retrieved from reference TRBV5-1 and TRBJ2-7, is KAGVTQTPRYLIKTRGQQVTLSCSPISGHRSVSWYQQTPGQGLQFLFEYFSETQRNKGNFPGRFSGRQFSNSRSEMNVSTLELGDSALYLCASSLTLTGGPPYEQYFGPGTRLTVT.

The gene calls are TRBV4-3 and TRBJ2-1; D is unresolved. The CDR3 contains 13 residues. The V end lost 0 bases, the J end lost 7 bases, and 7 bases lay between the germline ends. Germline CDR1 LGHNA, CDR2 YSLEER. CDR3 amino acids: CASSQDIGNEQFF. As DNA, the CDR3 is TGCGCCAGCAGCCAAGATATAGGGAATGAGCAGTTCTTC.

This chain uses TRBV20-1 with TRBJ2-7; TRBD1 agrees at 7 bases. Trimming removed 6 bases from V and 3 bases from J; junction bases left unmatched: 5. This CDR3 is built from 12 residues. Germline loops: CDR1 DFQATT, CDR2 SNEGSKA (reference sequence). The DNA for the CDR3 is TGCAGTGCCCAGGGGGTCCTCTACGAGCAGTACTTC. It codes for CSAQGVLYEQYF.

The chain links TRBV7-8 to TRBJ1-4; possibly TRBD1 for D (6 bases). There are 13 residues in the CDR3. Per the germline V gene, CDR1 is SGHVS and CDR2 is FQNEAQ. V lost 5 bases to trimming and J lost 6 bases, with 10 bases between them. CDR3 sequence: CASSRRGDEKLFF. The CDR3 DNA reads as TGTGCCAGCAGCCGGAGGGGGGATGAAAAACTGTTTTTT.

This clonotype has only a few counts. This rearrangement joins TRBV20-1 to TRBJ1-4; D gene unclear. Per germline, CDR1 DFQATT and CDR2 SNEGSKA (reference sequence). The CDR3 sequence is 15 residues long. V was pared by 2 bases and J by 5 bases, with 15 bases between. The CDR3 nucleotides read TGCAGTGCTAGACCTGACCCCTCCTCGAATGAAAAACTGTTTTTT. It codes for CSARPDPSSNEKLFF.

The rearrangement links TRBV10-3 to TRBJ2-7; D may be TRBD1 (5 bases). Germline-derived CDR1 and CDR2 are ENHRY and SYGVKD. CDR3 size: 13 residues. The V end was cut by 8 bases, the J end by 2 bases, with 13 bases between. The CDR3 nucleotides are TGTGCCATCGCCAGGGATGAAACCTACGAGCAGTACTTC. Its protein is CAIARDETYEQYF.

The chain is built from TRBV20-1 and TRBJ1-5; possibly TRBD1 for D (5 bases). Germline V gene sequence: CDR1 DFQATT, CDR2 SNEGSKA (reference sequence). The length of the CDR3 is 13 residues. V was clipped by 3 bases and J by 3 bases, with 9 bases between them. CDR3 protein: CSASPTANQPQHF. Here the CDR3 DNA reads TGCAGTGCTAGTCCGACAGCCAATCAGCCCCAGCATTTT.

This chain joins TRBV20-1 and TRBJ2-7; 9 positions agree with TRBD1. The length of the CDR3 is 14 residues. The V gene's germline CDR1 is DFQATT and CDR2 SNEGSKA (reference sequence). The ends lost 5 bases at V and 0 bases at J; junction bases unmatched: 5. DNA for the CDR3: TGCAGTGCTTGGGACAGGGCCGCCTCCTACGAGCAGTACTTC. Translating it yields CSAWDRAASYEQYF.

The J gene is TRBJ2-2, the V gene TRBV2, with D possibly called TRBD1 or TRBD2 (7 bases each). The germline V and J ends were trimmed by 2 bases and 5 bases, with 12 bases remaining between them. The CDR3 length is 15 residues. Germline CDR1 SNHLY, CDR2 FYNNEI. The CDR3, as DNA: TGTGCCAGCAGTGAATCCAGGGGGGGTACCGGGGAGCTGTTTTTT. Translated, it gives CASSESRGGTGELFF.

The table lists this clonotype with many counts. V gene TRBV10-3 combines with J gene TRBJ1-2, with TRBD1 matching 8 bases. This CDR3 spans 15 amino acids. CDR1 ENHRY and CDR2 SYGVKD come from the germline V gene. The V segment lost 8 bases and the J segment 6 bases; nucleotides outside the gene matches: 14. The CDR3 loop reads CAIGGEQGDSNGYTF. The CDR3 DNA sequence: TGTGCCATCGGAGGTGAACAGGGGGATTCGAATGGCTACACCTTC.